Listed below are T cell receptor beta chains from one sample, sequenced in a study of blood T cell repertoires in COVID-19. The protocol was immunoSEQ multiplex PCR, while the TCRdb copy is restricted to in-frame clones and leaves out a portion. The sample has a few hundred thousand clones, about 87% seen once; the top ten hold roughly 6%. The sample comprised peripheral blood. These receptors originate from a woman aged 45-65 years with COVID-19, enrolled during active disease. Each CDR3 is given with its conserved first and last residue. Fields, in order: clone size, D gene, V gene, J gene, CDR3 protein, CDR3 DNA. The D gene is left open where the match is weak. Part of the rows lack a size; the others show once, few, many or a class for expanded clones.

abundance: NA; d_gene: TRBD1; v_gene: TRBV9; j_gene: TRBJ2-3; CDR3aa: CASSERTGDITDTQYF; CDR3nt: TGTGCCAGCAGCGAGAGGACAGGGGATATCACAGATACGCAGTATTTT
abundance: NA; d_gene: TRBD2; v_gene: TRBV5-6; j_gene: TRBJ2-1; CDR3aa: CASSDWLAGSYNEQFF; CDR3nt: TGTGCCAGCAGCGACTGGCTAGCGGGATCCTACAATGAGCAGTTCTTC
abundance: NA; d_gene: TRBD2; v_gene: TRBV5-1; j_gene: TRBJ2-2; CDR3aa: CASSLGFSGRTPGELFF; CDR3nt: TGCGCCAGCAGCTTGGGGTTTAGCGGGAGGACCCCCGGGGAGCTGTTTTTT
abundance: NA; d_gene: TRBD1; v_gene: TRBV4-1; j_gene: TRBJ2-7; CDR3aa: CASSTPGGYPYEQYF; CDR3nt: TGCGCCAGCAGCACCCCAGGGGGCTATCCATACGAGCAGTACTTC
abundance: NA; d_gene: NA; v_gene: TRBV6-2/TRBV6-3; j_gene: TRBJ2-7; CDR3aa: CASSYDRWETYEQYF; CDR3nt: TGTGCCAGCAGTTACGACAGGTGGGAAACCTACGAGCAGTACTTC
abundance: NA; d_gene: TRBD2; v_gene: TRBV11-2; j_gene: TRBJ2-7; CDR3aa: CASSPGTSGRDPYEQYF; CDR3nt: TGTGCCAGCAGCCCAGGGACTAGCGGGAGGGATCCCTACGAGCAGTACTTC
abundance: NA; d_gene: NA; v_gene: TRBV29-1; j_gene: TRBJ2-6; CDR3aa: CSVEEYSGANVLTF; CDR3nt: TGCAGCGTTGAAGAGTACTCTGGGGCCAACGTCCTGACTTTC
abundance: NA; d_gene: NA; v_gene: TRBV7-9; j_gene: TRBJ1-5; CDR3aa: CASSLDSNQPQHF; CDR3nt: TGTGCCAGCAGCTTAGACTCCAATCAGCCCCAGCATTTT
abundance: NA; d_gene: TRBD2; v_gene: TRBV9; j_gene: TRBJ2-5; CDR3aa: CASLAGGQETQYF; CDR3nt: TGTGCCAGCTTAGCGGGAGGGCAAGAGACTCAGTACTTC
abundance: few; d_gene: NA; v_gene: TRBV24-1; j_gene: TRBJ1-5; CDR3aa: CATSLQGNQPQHF; CDR3nt: TGTGCCACCAGTCTACAGGGAAATCAGCCCCAGCATTTT
abundance: NA; d_gene: TRBD2; v_gene: TRBV5-1; j_gene: TRBJ2-3; CDR3aa: CASSPGLVGDTQYF; CDR3nt: TGCGCCAGCAGCCCGGGACTAGTTGGCGATACGCAGTATTTT
abundance: NA; d_gene: NA; v_gene: TRBV7-6; j_gene: TRBJ2-3; CDR3aa: CASSFYGLTGDTQYF; CDR3nt: TGTGCCAGCAGCTTTTATGGCCTAACGGGAGATACGCAGTATTTT
abundance: NA; d_gene: NA; v_gene: TRBV30; j_gene: TRBJ1-1; CDR3aa: CAWSLRRTEAFF; CDR3nt: TGTGCCTGGAGTCTTCGGAGGACTGAAGCTTTCTTT
abundance: NA; d_gene: NA; v_gene: TRBV25-1; j_gene: TRBJ1-1; CDR3aa: CASKGGTEAFF; CDR3nt: TGTGCCAGCAAAGGGGGCACTGAAGCTTTCTTT
abundance: NA; d_gene: NA; v_gene: TRBV30; j_gene: TRBJ1-6; CDR3aa: CAWSGGKAFSPLHF; CDR3nt: TGTGCCTGGAGTGGGGGCAAGGCCTTTTCACCCCTCCACTTT
abundance: NA; d_gene: NA; v_gene: TRBV12-3/TRBV12-4; j_gene: TRBJ1-6; CDR3aa: CASGFRAPRTLHF; CDR3nt: TGTGCCAGCGGATTCCGAGCGCCACGAACCCTCCACTTT